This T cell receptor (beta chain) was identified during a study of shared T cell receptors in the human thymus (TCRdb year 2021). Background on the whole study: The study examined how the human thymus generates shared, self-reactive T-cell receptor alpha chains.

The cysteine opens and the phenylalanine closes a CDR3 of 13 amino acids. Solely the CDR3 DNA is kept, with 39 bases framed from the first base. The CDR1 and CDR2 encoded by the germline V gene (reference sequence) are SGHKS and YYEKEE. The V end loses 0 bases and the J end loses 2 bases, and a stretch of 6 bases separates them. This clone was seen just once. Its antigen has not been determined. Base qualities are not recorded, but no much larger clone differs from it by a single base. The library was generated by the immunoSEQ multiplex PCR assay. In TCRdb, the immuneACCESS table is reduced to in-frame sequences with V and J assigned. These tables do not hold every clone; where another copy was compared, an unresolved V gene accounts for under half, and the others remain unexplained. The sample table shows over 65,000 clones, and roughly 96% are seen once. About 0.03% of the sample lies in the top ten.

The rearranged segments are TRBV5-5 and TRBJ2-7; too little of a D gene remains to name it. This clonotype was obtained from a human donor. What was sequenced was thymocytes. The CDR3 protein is CASSLGWAYEQYF. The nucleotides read TGTGCCAGCAGCTTGGGTTGGGCCTACGAGCAGTACTTC.